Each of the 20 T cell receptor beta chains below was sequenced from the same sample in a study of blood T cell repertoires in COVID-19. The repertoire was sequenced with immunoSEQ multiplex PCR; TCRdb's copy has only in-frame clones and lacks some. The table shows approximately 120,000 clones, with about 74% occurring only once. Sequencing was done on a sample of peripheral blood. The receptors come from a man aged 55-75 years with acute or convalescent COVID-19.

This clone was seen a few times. The CDR3 DNA follows: TGCGCCAGCAGCTTGGATAGAGACTACTCTGGAAACACCATATATTTT. It is translated as CASSLDRDYSGNTIYF. The chain joins TRBV5-1 to TRBJ1-3; D gene ambiguous. Between the trimmed V and J ends, which lost 0 bases and 0 bases, there was a span of 10 bases. CDR1 is SGHRS and CDR2 is YFSETQ in the germline V gene. CDR3 length equals 16 residues.

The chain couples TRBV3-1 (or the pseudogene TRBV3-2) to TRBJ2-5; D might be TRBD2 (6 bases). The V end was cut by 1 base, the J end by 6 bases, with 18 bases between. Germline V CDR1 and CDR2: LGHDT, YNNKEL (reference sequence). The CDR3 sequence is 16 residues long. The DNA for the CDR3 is TGTGCCAGCAGCCAAGTGAGGCTTACTAGCTTGAAGACCCAGTACTTC. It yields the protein CASSQVRLTSLKTQYF.

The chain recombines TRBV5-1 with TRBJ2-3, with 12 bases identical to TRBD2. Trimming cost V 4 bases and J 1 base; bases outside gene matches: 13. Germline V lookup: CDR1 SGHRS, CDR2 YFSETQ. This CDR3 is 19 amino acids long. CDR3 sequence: CASSLGTPTSGSGTDTQYF. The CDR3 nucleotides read TGCGCCAGCAGCCTGGGGACCCCGACTAGCGGGAGTGGCACAGATACGCAGTATTTT.

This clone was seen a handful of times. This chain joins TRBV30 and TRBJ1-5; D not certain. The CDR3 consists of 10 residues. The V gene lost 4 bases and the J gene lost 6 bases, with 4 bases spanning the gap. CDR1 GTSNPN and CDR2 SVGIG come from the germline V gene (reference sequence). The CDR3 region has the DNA TGTGCCTGGATGGCTCAGCCCCAGCATTTT. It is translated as CAWMAQPQHF.

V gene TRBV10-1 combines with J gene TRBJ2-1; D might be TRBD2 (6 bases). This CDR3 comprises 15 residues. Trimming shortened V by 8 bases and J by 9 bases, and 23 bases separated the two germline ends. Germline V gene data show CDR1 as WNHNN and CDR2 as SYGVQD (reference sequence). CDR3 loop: CASSPRRGDVGEQFF. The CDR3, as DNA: TGCGCCAGCTCCCCTCGGCGCGGGGACGTCGGTGAGCAGTTCTTC.

The CDR3 nucleotides are TGTGCCTGGAGTTCAGGGGGAATTGATACGCAGTATTTT. Protein: CAWSSGGIDTQYF. The chain joins TRBV30 to TRBJ2-3; 7 bases align to TRBD1. In germline, CDR1 is GTSNPN, CDR2 SVGIG (reference sequence). There are 13 residues in the CDR3. V lost 2 bases, J lost 6 bases, and 5 bases stayed unmatched. The full variable domain, with the rest looked up from reference TRBV30 and TRBJ2-3, is SQTIHQWPATLVQPVGSPLSLECTVEGTSNPNLYWYRQAAGRGLQLLFYSVGIGQISSEVPQNLSASRPQDRQFILSSKKLLLSDSGFYLCAWSSGGIDTQYFGPGTRLTVL.

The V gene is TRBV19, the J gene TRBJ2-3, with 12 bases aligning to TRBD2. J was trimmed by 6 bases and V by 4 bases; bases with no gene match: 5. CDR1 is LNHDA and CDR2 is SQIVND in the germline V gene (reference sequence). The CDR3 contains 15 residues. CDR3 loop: CASSTLAGGDDTQYF. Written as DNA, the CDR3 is TGTGCCAGTAGTACACTAGCGGGGGGTGATGATACGCAGTATTTT.

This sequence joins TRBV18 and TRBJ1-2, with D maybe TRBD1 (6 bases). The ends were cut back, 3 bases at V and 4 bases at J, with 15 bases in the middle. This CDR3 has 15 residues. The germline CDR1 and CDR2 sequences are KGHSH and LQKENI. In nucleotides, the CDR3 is TGTGCCAGCTCACCGCTAAACAGGGATGGCTATGGCTACACCTTC. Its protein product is CASSPLNRDGYGYTF.

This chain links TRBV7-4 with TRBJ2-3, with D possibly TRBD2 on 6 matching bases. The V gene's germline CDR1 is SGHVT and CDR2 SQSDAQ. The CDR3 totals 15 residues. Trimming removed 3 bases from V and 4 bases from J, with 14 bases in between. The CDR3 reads CASSLEFREADTQYF. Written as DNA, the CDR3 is TGTGCCAGCAGCTTGGAATTCAGGGAGGCAGATACGCAGTATTTT.

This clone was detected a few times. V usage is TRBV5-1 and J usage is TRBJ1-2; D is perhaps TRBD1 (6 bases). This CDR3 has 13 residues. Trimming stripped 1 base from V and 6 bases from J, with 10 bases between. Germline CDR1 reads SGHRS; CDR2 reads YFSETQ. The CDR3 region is CASSLIRGDGYTF. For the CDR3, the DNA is TGCGCCAGCAGCTTGATCAGGGGAGATGGCTACACCTTC. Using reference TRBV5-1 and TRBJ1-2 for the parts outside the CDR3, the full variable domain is KAGVTQTPRYLIKTRGQQVTLSCSPISGHRSVSWYQQTPGQGLQFLFEYFSETQRNKGNFPGRFSGRQFSNSRSEMNVSTLELGDSALYLCASSLIRGDGYTFGSGTRLTVV.

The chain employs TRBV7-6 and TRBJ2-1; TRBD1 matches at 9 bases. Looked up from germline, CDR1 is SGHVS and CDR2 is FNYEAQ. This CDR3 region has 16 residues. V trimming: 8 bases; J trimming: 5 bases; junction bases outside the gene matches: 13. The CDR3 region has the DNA TGTGCCAGCGACAACGACAGGGGGGGAAGTGACAATGAGCAGTTCTTC. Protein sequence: CASDNDRGGSDNEQFF.

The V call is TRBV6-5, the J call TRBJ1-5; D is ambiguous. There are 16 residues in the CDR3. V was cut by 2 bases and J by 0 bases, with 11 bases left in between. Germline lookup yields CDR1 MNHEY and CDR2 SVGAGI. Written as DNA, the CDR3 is TGTGCCAGCAGTTACCCTACTTTTAATAGCAATCAGCCCCAGCATTTT. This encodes CASSYPTFNSNQPQHF.

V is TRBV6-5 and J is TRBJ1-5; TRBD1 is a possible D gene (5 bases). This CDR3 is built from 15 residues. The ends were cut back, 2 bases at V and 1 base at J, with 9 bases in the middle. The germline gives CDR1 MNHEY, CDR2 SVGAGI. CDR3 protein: CASSYRGSSNQPQHF. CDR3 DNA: TGTGCCAGCAGTTACAGGGGATCAAGCAATCAGCCCCAGCATTTT.

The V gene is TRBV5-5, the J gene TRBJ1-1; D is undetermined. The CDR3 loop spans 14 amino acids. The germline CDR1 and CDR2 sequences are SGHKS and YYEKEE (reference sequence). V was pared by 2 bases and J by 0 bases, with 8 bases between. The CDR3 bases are TGTGCCAGCAGCTTTCTTCAGTTGAACACTGAAGCTTTCTTT. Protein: CASSFLQLNTEAFF.

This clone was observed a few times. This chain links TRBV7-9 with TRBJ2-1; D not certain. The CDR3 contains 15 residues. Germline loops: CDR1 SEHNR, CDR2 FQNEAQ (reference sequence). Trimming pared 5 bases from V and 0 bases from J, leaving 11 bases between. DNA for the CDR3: TGTGCCAGCAGCCCCGTGGCCCCCTCCTACAATGAGCAGTTCTTC. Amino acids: CASSPVAPSYNEQFF.

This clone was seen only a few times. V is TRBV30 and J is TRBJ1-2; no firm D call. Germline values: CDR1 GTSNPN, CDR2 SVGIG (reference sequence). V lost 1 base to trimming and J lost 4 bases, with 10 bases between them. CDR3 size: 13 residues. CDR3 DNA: TGTGCCTGGAGTGGAGGGCTTATCTATGGCTACACCTTC. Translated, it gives CAWSGGLIYGYTF.

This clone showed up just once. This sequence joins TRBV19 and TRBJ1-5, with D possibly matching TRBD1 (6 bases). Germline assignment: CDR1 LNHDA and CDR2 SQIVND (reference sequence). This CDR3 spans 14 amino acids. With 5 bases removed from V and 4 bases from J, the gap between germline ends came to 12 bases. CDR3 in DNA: TGTGCCAGTAGTTTTGGGACAACTAATCAGCCCCAGCATTTT. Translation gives CASSFGTTNQPQHF.

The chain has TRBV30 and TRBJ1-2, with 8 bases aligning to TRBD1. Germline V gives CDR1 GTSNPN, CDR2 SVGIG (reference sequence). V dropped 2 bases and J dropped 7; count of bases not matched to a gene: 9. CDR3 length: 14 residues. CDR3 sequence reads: CAWSTNQGAGGYTF. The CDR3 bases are TGTGCCTGGAGTACCAACCAGGGGGCGGGTGGCTACACCTTC. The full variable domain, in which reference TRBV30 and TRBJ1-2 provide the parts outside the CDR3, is SQTIHQWPATLVQPVGSPLSLECTVEGTSNPNLYWYRQAAGRGLQLLFYSVGIGQISSEVPQNLSASRPQDRQFILSSKKLLLSDSGFYLCAWSTNQGAGGYTFGSGTRLTVV.

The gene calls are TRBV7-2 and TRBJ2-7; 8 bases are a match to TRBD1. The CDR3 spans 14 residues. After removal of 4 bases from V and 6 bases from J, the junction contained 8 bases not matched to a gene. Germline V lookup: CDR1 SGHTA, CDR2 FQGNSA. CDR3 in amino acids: CASSSQRTGSEQYF. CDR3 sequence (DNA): TGTGCCAGCAGCTCACAGAGGACAGGGTCCGAGCAGTACTTC.

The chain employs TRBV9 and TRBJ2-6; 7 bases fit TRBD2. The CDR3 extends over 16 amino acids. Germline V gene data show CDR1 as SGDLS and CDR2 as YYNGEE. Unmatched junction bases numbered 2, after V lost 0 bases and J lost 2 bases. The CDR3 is CASSVVRGTGANVLTF. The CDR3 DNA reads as TGTGCCAGCAGCGTAGTGCGGGGGACTGGGGCCAACGTCCTGACTTTC.